In this sample, the clone carrying this T cell receptor beta chain turned up many times. What it recognizes is unknown. This sample is part of a study of T-cell reconstitution after alpha-beta-depleted transplantation in children. The CDR3 is 15 amino acids. V lost 3 bases and J 6 bases, leaving 17 bases between the germline ends. Germline CDR1 reads MGHRA; CDR2 reads YSYEKL. Overall study findings and caveats: It was reported that alpha-beta T cells came from several hundred expanded graft clones (about two months after transplant). Several patients had high TCRbeta diversity at day 60; it came from surviving recipient T cells and thymic progenitors. Once a year had passed after transplant, T-cell counts and diversity came mostly from newly produced T cells.

Preparation of the TCRbeta library used unique molecular identifiers. MiXCR, run by TCRdb on the PCR reads, gives a single entry per CDR3 protein. The sample gives 550,000 to 800,000 distinct CDR3 sequences, roughly 14% of which show up once; roughly 0.84% is in the top ten. The TCR sequence derives from a girl aged 2 to 10 with congenital amegakaryocytic thrombocytopenia, due to receive a stem cell transplant. The material was PBMCs, obtained before TCRalphabeta/CD19-depleted stem cell transplant. V and J are TRBV4-1 and TRBJ2-5; D ambiguous. The DNA of the CDR3 is TGCGCCAGCAGCCAGGTGATGGACCGCAGCAAGACCCAGTACTTC. As protein: CASSQVMDRSKTQYF.